This T cell receptor beta chain was obtained from a study of vaccination and CD4 T cells after COVID-19. As for this clonotype: Its antigen remains unknown.

There are 15 residues in the CDR3. The germline gives CDR1 KGHSH, CDR2 LQKENI. J was trimmed by 5 bases and V by 0 bases; bases with no gene match: 5. CD4+ T cells that had been cultured provided DNA sequenced with the Oncomine TCR Beta short-read assay. TCRdb reanalysed the PCR reads using MiXCR and keeps one entry per CDR3 protein. The sample records around 19,000 distinct CDR3 sequences, around 50% being singletons. Described treatment: roughly 11-day PBMC culture with coronavirus spike peptide pools or control peptides (ViraFEST assay). Input material: CD4+ T cells from blood, cultured in vitro. This receptor was identified in a human donor who had recovered from COVID-19. J is TRBJ2-3 and V is TRBV18, with 7 bases identical to TRBD2. CDR3 sequence: CASSPPLAVEDTQYF. The CDR3 bases are TGTGCCAGCTCACCACCTCTAGCGGTGGAAGATACGCAGTATTTT.